A selection of T cell receptor beta chains follows, all from one sample in a study of technical replicates of blood from a few donors. Method: immunoSEQ multiplex PCR; TCRdb's copy keeps in-frame clones and lacks some. The profile shows 80,000 or so clones, 85% to 95% of them singletons. The sample was T cells isolated from PBMCs. The receptor set was obtained from a human donor in good health. The CDR3 runs from the conserved cysteine through the conserved F or W. The D gene is left open where the match is weak. Only some rows state a clone size, as once, few, many or a class for expanded clones.

CDR3aa: CASSLTDSYEQYF
CDR3nt: TGTGCCAGCAGTTTGACAGACTCCTACGAGCAGTACTTC
abundance: .
j_gene: TRBJ2-7
d_gene: .
v_gene: TRBV28

CDR3aa: CASTPQGVLRNEQYF
CDR3nt: TGTGCCAGCACTCCTCAGGGGGTCCTTAGGAACGAGCAGTACTTC
abundance: once
j_gene: TRBJ2-7
d_gene: TRBD1
v_gene: TRBV28

CDR3aa: CASSEDREDTGELFF
CDR3nt: TGTGCCAGCAGCGAAGACAGGGAGGATACCGGGGAGCTGTTTTTT
abundance: .
j_gene: TRBJ2-2
d_gene: .
v_gene: TRBV9

CDR3aa: CASSSQGRWSGSDSYNEQFF
CDR3nt: TGTGCCAGCAGCTCCCAGGGCCGGTGGAGCGGGAGCGACTCCTACAATGAGCAGTTCTTC
abundance: .
j_gene: TRBJ2-1
d_gene: TRBD2
v_gene: TRBV7-6

CDR3aa: CASRGIGEQYF
CDR3nt: TGTGCCAGCCGGGGTATTGGAGAGCAGTACTTC
abundance: .
j_gene: TRBJ2-7
d_gene: .
v_gene: TRBV6-5

CDR3aa: CASSVEPWTRPNYGYTF
CDR3nt: TGTGCCAGCAGCGTAGAACCCTGGACAAGACCTAACTATGGCTACACCTTC
abundance: .
j_gene: TRBJ1-2
d_gene: .
v_gene: TRBV9

CDR3aa: CASSPDRGTSVGGQFF
CDR3nt: TGTGCCAGCAGCCCCGATCGCGGGACTAGCGTGGGTGGGCAGTTCTTC
abundance: once
j_gene: TRBJ2-1
d_gene: TRBD2
v_gene: TRBV11-2

CDR3aa: CASDNTGWSTDTQYF
CDR3nt: TGTGCCAGTGACAATACAGGTTGGAGCACAGATACGCAGTATTTT
abundance: .
j_gene: TRBJ2-3
d_gene: .
v_gene: TRBV9

CDR3aa: CAWSVQAQPQHF
CDR3nt: TGTGCCTGGAGTGTACAGGCTCAGCCCCAGCATTTT
abundance: few
j_gene: TRBJ1-5
d_gene: .
v_gene: TRBV30

CDR3aa: CASSVGASVAYEQYF
CDR3nt: TGTGCCAGCAGCGTAGGGGCTAGCGTAGCCTACGAGCAGTACTTC
abundance: .
j_gene: TRBJ2-7
d_gene: .
v_gene: TRBV9

CDR3aa: CATFGQGDTEAFF
CDR3nt: TGCGCCACCTTCGGACAGGGGGACACTGAAGCTTTCTTT
abundance: .
j_gene: TRBJ1-1
d_gene: TRBD1
v_gene: TRBV10-2

CDR3aa: CASSFPLLSGANVLTF
CDR3nt: TGTGCCAGCAGCTTCCCGTTACTCTCTGGGGCCAACGTCCTGACTTTC
abundance: .
j_gene: TRBJ2-6
d_gene: .
v_gene: TRBV5-6

CDR3aa: CARSVNRSVEGDEQYF
CDR3nt: TGTGCCAGAAGCGTTAACCGGTCAGTAGAGGGGGACGAGCAGTACTTC
abundance: .
j_gene: TRBJ2-7
d_gene: .
v_gene: TRBV5-3

CDR3aa: CASSQGGPNQPQHF
CDR3nt: TGCGCCAGCAGCCAAGGGGGCCCTAATCAGCCCCAGCATTTT
abundance: .
j_gene: TRBJ1-5
d_gene: .
v_gene: TRBV4-3

CDR3aa: CASSFGGHGNTIYF
CDR3nt: TGTGCCAGCAGCTTCGGGGGGCATGGAAACACCATATATTTT
abundance: .
j_gene: TRBJ1-3
d_gene: .
v_gene: TRBV7-3

CDR3aa: CASSFAGKNTEAFF
CDR3nt: TGTGCCAGCAGTTTTGCGGGCAAGAACACTGAAGCTTTCTTT
abundance: few
j_gene: TRBJ1-1
d_gene: .
v_gene: TRBV27

CDR3aa: CASSQDASGSSNEQFF
CDR3nt: TGCGCCAGCAGCCAAGATGCTAGCGGGAGTTCCAATGAGCAGTTCTTC
abundance: .
j_gene: TRBJ2-1
d_gene: TRBD2
v_gene: TRBV4-1

CDR3aa: CASSLAGVGTQYF
CDR3nt: TGTGCCAGCAGTTTAGCGGGAGTGGGGACCCAGTACTTC
abundance: .
j_gene: TRBJ2-5
d_gene: TRBD2
v_gene: TRBV27

CDR3aa: CASRRQGATNEKLFF
CDR3nt: TGTGCCAGCAGAAGACAGGGGGCAACTAATGAAAAACTGTTTTTT
abundance: .
j_gene: TRBJ1-4
d_gene: TRBD1
v_gene: TRBV27

CDR3aa: CASSFSGSIGNTIYF
CDR3nt: TGTGCCAGCAGCTTTTCCGGGAGCATCGGAAACACCATATATTTT
abundance: .
j_gene: TRBJ1-3
d_gene: .
v_gene: TRBV13

CDR3aa: CASSKIPTGRTSYGYTF
CDR3nt: TGTGCCAGCTCAAAAATCCCGACAGGTCGAACCTCCTATGGCTACACCTTC
abundance: once
j_gene: TRBJ1-2
d_gene: .
v_gene: TRBV18

CDR3aa: CASGPPLVTLPYEQYF
CDR3nt: TGTGCTAGTGGTCCCCCCCTAGTAACCCTCCCCTACGAGCAGTACTTC
abundance: .
j_gene: TRBJ2-7
d_gene: .
v_gene: TRBV12-5

CDR3aa: CASSQDVGARHYGELFF
CDR3nt: TGCGCCAGCAGCCAAGATGTAGGGGCCAGGCACTACGGGGAGCTGTTTTTT
abundance: .
j_gene: TRBJ2-2
d_gene: .
v_gene: TRBV4-3

CDR3aa: CASEPSGSTEAFF
CDR3nt: TGTGCCAGCGAACCATCGGGGAGCACTGAAGCTTTCTTT
abundance: .
j_gene: TRBJ1-1
d_gene: .
v_gene: TRBV25-1

CDR3aa: CASSELGQVRHYGYTF
CDR3nt: TGTGCCAGCAGTGAATTAGGACAGGTTCGGCACTATGGCTACACCTTC
abundance: .
j_gene: TRBJ1-2
d_gene: TRBD1
v_gene: TRBV25-1

CDR3aa: CASSLLAGNQPQHF
CDR3nt: TGTGCCAGCAGCTTGTTAGCGGGCAATCAGCCCCAGCATTTT
abundance: .
j_gene: TRBJ1-5
d_gene: .
v_gene: TRBV5-8

CDR3aa: CASSQHLPPSYNEQFF
CDR3nt: TGTGCCAGCAGCCAACACTTGCCCCCTTCCTACAATGAGCAGTTCTTC
abundance: .
j_gene: TRBJ2-1
d_gene: .
v_gene: TRBV4-2

CDR3aa: CASSLQGLSGANVLTF
CDR3nt: TGTGCCAGCAGCTTACAGGGACTCTCTGGGGCCAACGTCCTGACTTTC
abundance: .
j_gene: TRBJ2-6
d_gene: .
v_gene: TRBV11-2

CDR3aa: CASSFGWEGNPYEQYF
CDR3nt: TGTGCCAGCAGCTTCGGATGGGAGGGCAATCCCTACGAGCAGTACTTC
abundance: once
j_gene: TRBJ2-7
d_gene: TRBD2
v_gene: TRBV7-6

CDR3aa: CASTWEAFF
CDR3nt: TGTGCCAGCACCTGGGAGGCTTTCTTT
abundance: once
j_gene: TRBJ1-1
d_gene: .
v_gene: TRBV7-9

CDR3aa: CASSASGLTGELFF
CDR3nt: TGTGCCAGCAGTGCCTCGGGACTCACCGGGGAGCTGTTTTTT
abundance: .
j_gene: TRBJ2-2
d_gene: .
v_gene: TRBV6-1

CDR3aa: CAIAGLANNEQFF
CDR3nt: TGTGCCATCGCCGGGCTAGCGAACAATGAGCAGTTCTTC
abundance: .
j_gene: TRBJ2-1
d_gene: .
v_gene: TRBV10-3

CDR3aa: CASSLGSGDRDYGYTF
CDR3nt: TGTGCCAGCAGCTTAGGGTCAGGGGACAGAGACTATGGCTACACCTTC
abundance: .
j_gene: TRBJ1-2
d_gene: TRBD1
v_gene: TRBV11-3

CDR3aa: CASSVAGREDNEQYF
CDR3nt: TGTGCCAGCAGCGTAGCGGGTCGGGAGGACAACGAGCAGTACTTC
abundance: .
j_gene: TRBJ2-7
d_gene: TRBD2
v_gene: TRBV9

CDR3aa: CASSHYTAGGGTQYF
CDR3nt: TGCGCCAGCAGCCATTACACAGCGGGAGGGGGGACCCAGTACTTC
abundance: once
j_gene: TRBJ2-5
d_gene: TRBD2
v_gene: TRBV4-1

CDR3aa: CASSSSGVYEQYF
CDR3nt: TGTGCCAGCAGCTCCTCGGGAGTCTACGAGCAGTACTTC
abundance: .
j_gene: TRBJ2-7
d_gene: .
v_gene: TRBV7-3

CDR3aa: CASSLGTVQETQYF
CDR3nt: TGCGCCAGCTCCCTGGGGACAGTTCAAGAGACCCAGTACTTC
abundance: .
j_gene: TRBJ2-5
d_gene: TRBD1
v_gene: TRBV5-1

CDR3aa: CASTLAASYEQYF
CDR3nt: TGTGCCAGCACACTAGCGGCCTCCTACGAGCAGTACTTC
abundance: few
j_gene: TRBJ2-7
d_gene: TRBD2
v_gene: TRBV2

CDR3aa: CASSLVVSQGAGDTQYF
CDR3nt: TGTGCCAGCAGCTTAGTCGTGTCACAGGGGGCCGGCGATACGCAGTATTTT
abundance: .
j_gene: TRBJ2-3
d_gene: TRBD1
v_gene: TRBV11-2

CDR3aa: CASSLGLAGGYEQYF
CDR3nt: TGTGCCAGCAGCTTGGGACTAGCGGGCGGCTACGAGCAGTACTTC
abundance: .
j_gene: TRBJ2-7
d_gene: TRBD2
v_gene: TRBV5-4

CDR3aa: CASSPQREGFSYEQYF
CDR3nt: TGTGCCAGCTCACCCCAGCGGGAGGGCTTCTCCTACGAGCAGTACTTC
abundance: .
j_gene: TRBJ2-7
d_gene: TRBD2
v_gene: TRBV18

CDR3aa: CASTILLDSHSGNTIYF
CDR3nt: TGTGCCAGCACCATCCTCTTGGACAGCCACTCTGGAAACACCATATATTTT
abundance: .
j_gene: TRBJ1-3
d_gene: .
v_gene: TRBV28

CDR3aa: CASTADRNIQYF
CDR3nt: TGTGCCAGCACCGCAGACAGAAACATTCAGTACTTC
abundance: .
j_gene: TRBJ2-4
d_gene: .
v_gene: TRBV7-9

CDR3aa: CASSVGGDRSYEQYF
CDR3nt: TGTGCCAGCAGCGTAGGGGGGGACAGGTCCTACGAGCAGTACTTC
abundance: .
j_gene: TRBJ2-7
d_gene: TRBD1
v_gene: TRBV9

CDR3aa: CASSPGTYEQYF
CDR3nt: TGTGCCAGCAGCCCGGGGACCTACGAGCAGTACTTC
abundance: once
j_gene: TRBJ2-7
d_gene: .
v_gene: TRBV5-5

CDR3aa: CASSSFDRDGDTQYF
CDR3nt: TGCGCCAGCAGCTCCTTCGACAGGGATGGAGATACGCAGTATTTT
abundance: .
j_gene: TRBJ2-3
d_gene: TRBD1
v_gene: TRBV5-1

CDR3aa: CASSGSYNEQFF
CDR3nt: TGTGCCAGCAGTGGCAGCTACAATGAGCAGTTCTTC
abundance: .
j_gene: TRBJ2-1
d_gene: .
v_gene: TRBV2

CDR3aa: CASSQGRNQPQHF
CDR3nt: TGTGCCAGCAGCCAGGGGCGCAATCAGCCCCAGCATTTT
abundance: .
j_gene: TRBJ1-5
d_gene: .
v_gene: TRBV6-5